The 20 T cell receptor beta chains below all came from one sample that was sequenced in a study of cytomegalovirus exposure and HLA in healthy donors. PCR involved 60 Vbeta and 13 Jbeta primers. The protocol was immunoSEQ multiplex PCR, while the TCRdb copy is restricted to in-frame clones and leaves out a portion. The sample includes around 94,000 clones, 60% to 85% of them seen just once. Specimen: PBMCs. These TCRs come from a woman in her 40s in good health and CMV-seropositive.

CDR3 sequence reads: CASSPPGTANYGYTF. The DNA for the CDR3 is TGTGCCAGCAGTCCCCCCGGGACAGCTAACTATGGCTACACCTTC. The gene calls are TRBV6-5 and TRBJ1-2, with 7 positions matching TRBD1. The CDR3 length is 15 residues. Germline trimming cut 5 bases from V and 0 bases from J; bases unmatched to any gene: 6. From germline, CDR1 is MNHEY and CDR2 SVGAGI.

The V call is TRBV5-4, the J call TRBJ2-1; 10 bases align to TRBD1. The germline gives CDR1 SGHNT, CDR2 YYREEE (reference sequence). The ends lost 4 bases at V and 9 bases at J; junction bases unmatched: 7. The length of the CDR3 is 14 residues. In nucleotides, the CDR3 is TGTGCCAGCAGCAGGGGACAGGGGACGGGTGAGCAGTTCTTC. It translates to CASSRGQGTGEQFF.

The CDR3 DNA sequence: TGTGCCAGCAAATCAGATACTGAAGCTTTCTTT. Residues: CASKSDTEAFF. The chain combines TRBV28 with TRBJ1-1; D unclear. Trimming cost V 7 bases and J 5 bases, with 8 bases left between them. CDR1 is MDHEN and CDR2 is SYDVKM in the germline V gene. This CDR3 is 11 amino acids long.

This clone appeared a single time. J is TRBJ1-5 and V is TRBV7-2; the D gene is possibly TRBD1 (5 bases). Trimming took off 5 bases at V and 0 bases at J, with 8 bases between the two ends. Germline-derived CDR1 and CDR2 are SGHTA and FQGNSA. The length of the CDR3 is 14 residues. CDR3 sequence: CASSRQFSNQPQHF. CDR3 bases: TGTGCCAGCAGCAGACAGTTTAGCAATCAGCCCCAGCATTTT. Supplemented by reference TRBV7-2 and TRBJ1-5, the full variable domain reads GAGVSQSPSNKVTEKGKDVELRCDPISGHTALYWYRQSLGQGLEFLIYFQGNSAPDKSGLPSDRFSAERTGGSVSTLTIQRTQQEDSAVYLCASSRQFSNQPQHFGDGTRLSIL.

The chain uses TRBV7-2 and TRBJ2-4, with TRBD2 as a possible D gene (6 bases). V lost 5 bases and J lost 5, with 16 bases in between. From germline, CDR1 is SGHTA and CDR2 FQGNSA. This CDR3 region has 15 residues. The CDR3 sequence is CASSRKPSVENIQYF. The CDR3, as DNA: TGTGCCAGCAGCCGTAAGCCTAGCGTAGAAAACATTCAGTACTTC.

This sequence joins TRBV4-1 and TRBJ1-2; D is unresolved. Per the germline V gene, CDR1 is MGHRA and CDR2 is YSYEKL. Trimming removed 4 bases at V and 3 bases at J, with 12 bases between. This CDR3 has 14 amino acids. The CDR3 region is CASSLGVPDYGYTF. The CDR3 DNA follows: TGCGCCAGCAGCCTCGGGGTACCGGACTATGGCTACACCTTC.

This rearrangement joins TRBV4-3 to TRBJ2-5; a possible D gene is TRBD1 (5 bases). Looked up from germline, CDR1 is LGHNA and CDR2 is YSLEER. V was trimmed by 2 bases and J by 5 bases, leaving 15 bases between them. The length of the CDR3 is 15 residues. CDR3 in amino acids: CASSQNTGTGETQYF. CDR3 DNA: TGCGCCAGCAGCCAAAATACAGGTACTGGTGAGACCCAGTACTTC.

The table lists this clone with a few counts. The chain couples TRBV29-1 to TRBJ2-7; maybe TRBD1 (5 bases). V lost 7 bases and J lost 5, with 15 bases in between. The CDR3 is 12 residues long. Looked up from germline, CDR1 is SQVTM and CDR2 is ANQGSEA. CDR3 loop: CSAHEGANEQYF. CDR3 nucleotides: TGCAGCGCCCACGAAGGGGCAAACGAGCAGTACTTC.

This clone was recorded once. This rearrangement joins TRBV19 to TRBJ2-7, with 10 bases that match TRBD2. The germline V gene encodes CDR1 LNHDA and CDR2 SQIVND (reference sequence). The junction had 2 bases not matched to a gene; V was cut back by 6 bases and J by 0 bases. CDR3 length: 14 amino acids. CDR3 bases: TGTGCCAGTAGACTAGCGGGGAGCTCCTACGAGCAGTACTTC. It encodes CASRLAGSSYEQYF.

Written as DNA, the CDR3 is TGTGCCAGCAGTGCCGTCCTGTCCGAGCAGTACTTC. Encoded protein: CASSAVLSEQYF. The J gene is TRBJ2-5, the V gene TRBV6-1; D is unclear. With the DNA end fitting TRBJ2-7 better, the J assignment may be wrong. The CDR3 is 12 residues long. Germline CDR1 MNHNS, CDR2 SASEGT.

This clone was observed a few times. The genes are TRBV28 and TRBJ2-7; a possible D gene is TRBD1 (6 bases). This CDR3 is 14 amino acids long. The V end was cut by 10 bases, the J end by 2 bases, with 18 bases between. Germline V gives CDR1 MDHEN, CDR2 SYDVKM. The CDR3 coding sequence is TGTGCCACCACCAAGCCCACAGGGACCTACGAGCAGTACTTC. Protein: CATTKPTGTYEQYF.

The chain is built from TRBV27 and TRBJ2-5, with 13 bases aligning to TRBD2. The J call may not be correct, given that the DNA end is closer to TRBJ2-7. Germline CDR1 MNHEY, CDR2 SMNVEV (reference sequence). This CDR3 contains 15 residues. The CDR3 here is CASWRTSGGRYEQYF. CDR3 coding DNA: TGTGCCAGCTGGCGGACTAGCGGGGGACGTTACGAGCAGTACTTC.

J is TRBJ2-7 and V is TRBV30, with a tentative D call TRBD2 (6 bases). This CDR3 comprises 12 residues. From germline, CDR1 is GTSNPN and CDR2 SVGIG (reference sequence). V lost 2 bases and J 5 bases, leaving 10 bases between the germline ends. CDR3 protein: CAWSLQRDEQYF. Here the CDR3 DNA reads TGTGCCTGGAGTCTACAGCGGGACGAGCAGTACTTC.

The chain joins TRBV2 to TRBJ1-4, with 7 bases that match TRBD1. Germline V gives CDR1 SNHLY, CDR2 FYNNEI. The CDR3 totals 14 residues. Trimming at V came to 6 bases and at J to 2 bases, leaving 3 bases not matched to a gene. CDR3 DNA: TGTGCCAGCAGGCTGGGACAGACTAATGAAAAACTGTTTTTT. It is translated as CASRLGQTNEKLFF. Drawing the rest from reference TRBV2 and TRBJ1-4, the complete variable domain is EPEVTQTPSHQVTQMGQEVILRCVPISNHLYFYWYRQILGQKVEFLVSFYNNEISEKSEIFDDQFSVERPDGSNFTLKIRSTKLEDSAMYFCASRLGQTNEKLFFGSGTQLSVL.

This chain uses TRBV4-3 with TRBJ2-5, with 12 bases fitting TRBD1. This CDR3 is built from 17 residues. Germline CDR1 is LGHNA and CDR2 is YSLEER. The V and J ends lost 3 bases and 1 base, in that order; junction bases with no gene match: 6. The chain's CDR3 is CASSHGGTGGLQETQYF. DNA for the CDR3: TGCGCCAGCAGCCATGGGGGGACAGGGGGCCTCCAAGAGACCCAGTACTTC.

Comment on this clone: This sample also contains other DNA sequences that code for the same CDR3. The CDR3 DNA sequence: TGTGCCAGTAGTCAGGGGGTGAACACCGGGGAGCTGTTTTTT. Its protein product is CASSQGVNTGELFF. This chain connects TRBV19 to TRBJ2-2; TRBD1 aligns across 7 bases. This CDR3 comprises 14 residues. V was pared by 5 bases and J by 1 base, with 1 base of the junction left unmatched. Germline V gene data show CDR1 as LNHDA and CDR2 as SQIVND (reference sequence).

This sequence joins TRBV7-9 and TRBJ1-1; D possibly corresponds to TRBD1 (6 bases). This CDR3 region has 15 residues. Germline V gene data show CDR1 as SEHNR and CDR2 as FQNEAQ (reference sequence). Deletions cut 5 bases from V and 1 base from J, with 14 bases between. CDR3 bases: TGTGCCAGCAGCAAAGGACAGAGCTGGAACACTGAAGCTTTCTTT. Amino acid sequence: CASSKGQSWNTEAFF. Filled out from reference TRBV7-9 and TRBJ1-1, the complete variable domain reads DTGVSQNPRHKITKRGQNVTFRCDPISEHNRLYWYRQTLGQGPEFLTYFQNEAQLEKSRLLSDRFSAERPKGSFSTLEIQRTEQGDSAMYLCASSKGQSWNTEAFFGQGTRLTVV.

This chain connects TRBV7-2 to TRBJ2-7; 7 bases align to TRBD2. This CDR3 comprises 14 residues. V trimming: 6 bases; J trimming: 4 bases; junction bases outside the gene matches: 9. The germline V gene encodes CDR1 SGHTA and CDR2 FQGNSA. The CDR3 DNA sequence: TGTGCCAGCAGTGACTCTTACGGGGGGTACGAGCAGTACTTC. Translated: CASSDSYGGYEQYF.

V gene TRBV5-6 combines with J gene TRBJ1-1; D perhaps matches TRBD1 (6 bases). The germline V and J ends were trimmed by 0 bases and 4 bases, with 16 bases remaining between them. The germline CDR1 and CDR2 sequences are SGHDT and YYEEEE. The CDR3 spans 16 residues. CDR3 sequence (DNA): TGTGCCAGCAGCTTGGGGTATCGGGGGGGCGGCACTGAAGCTTTCTTT. This encodes CASSLGYRGGGTEAFF.

This chain connects TRBV11-3 to TRBJ1-2, with no clear D. The CDR3 has 14 amino acids. Trimming took 2 bases from V and 4 from J, leaving 11 bases between them. Germline CDR1 SGHNT, CDR2 YENEEA. Here the CDR3 reads CASSLSGVGYGYTF. CDR3 in DNA: TGTGCCAGCAGCTTATCCGGGGTCGGCTATGGCTACACCTTC.